A selection of T cell receptor beta chains follows, all from one sample in a study of T cells in Graves' hyperthyroidism and ophthalmopathy. One entry per CDR3 protein results from TCRdb running MiXCR on the multiplex PCR reads. The repertoire has 200,000 to 250,000 distinct CDR3 sequences, roughly a quarter of them found once; the top ten carry approximately 32%. Input material: blood. These receptors were obtained from a woman aged 35 to 49 with Graves' ophthalmopathy. Both conserved end residues are part of each CDR3. The order of the fields is V gene, D gene, clone size, J gene, CDR3 DNA, CDR3 protein. A D gene is named only where the DNA matches it firmly. Only some rows state a clone size, as once, few, many or a class for expanded clones.

TRBV6-5	-	many	TRBJ1-5	TGTGCCAGCAGAGGAGGAGATCGGCAGCCCCAGCATTTT	CASRGGDRQPQHF
TRBV7-3	-	many	TRBJ2-6	TGTGCCAGCAGCAACTCTGTCGGCAACGTCCTGACTTTC	CASSNSVGNVLTF
TRBV12-3/TRBV12-4	-	-	TRBJ1-2	TGTGCCAGCAGTAGTCACAGGGATGGCTACACCTTC	CASSSHRDGYTF
TRBV6-1	-	many	TRBJ2-6	TGTGCCAGCAGTGAAGATCAGTCTGGGGCCAACGTCCTGACTTTC	CASSEDQSGANVLTF
TRBV19	-	many	TRBJ2-5	TGTGCCGTTGAGGAGACCCAGTACTTC	CAVEETQYF
TRBV20-1	TRBD1	many	TRBJ1-5	TGCAGTGCCAGGCCGGGACAGAGCAATCAGCCCCAGCATTTT	CSARPGQSNQPQHF
TRBV2	-	many	TRBJ2-2	TGTGCCAGCAGTGAAAGGGTTTGGGTCGCCGGTTTCACCGGGGAGCTGTTTTTT	CASSERVWVAGFTGELFF
TRBV19	-	-	TRBJ2-5	TGTGCCAGTAGTGTCCAGGGGGGAGGATCGCCCGAGACCCAGTACTTC	CASSVQGGGSPETQYF
TRBV30	-	-	TRBJ1-2	TGTGCCTGGAGTCCCGCGAAGGCCTATGGCTACACCTTC	CAWSPAKAYGYTF
TRBV19	TRBD1	many	TRBJ1-5	TGTGCCAGCAGCATACAGGGGGGCAATCAGCCCCAGCATTTT	CASSIQGGNQPQHF
TRBV6-1	-	many	TRBJ1-1	TGTGCCAGCAGTGAAGCGGGTTTTGGGGGACGTGAAGCTTTCTTT	CASSEAGFGGREAFF
TRBV5-1	-	many	TRBJ2-5	TGCGCCAGCAGCTTCCCGGGCCCCAGAGAGACCCAGTACTTC	CASSFPGPRETQYF
TRBV19	TRBD1	many	TRBJ1-5	TGTGCCAGTAGTCCGAACCCGGGACAGGGCGGCAATCAGCCCCAGCATTTT	CASSPNPGQGGNQPQHF
TRBV27	TRBD1	-	TRBJ1-6	TGTGCCAGCAGCCCGGGACAGAGCTCCTATAATTCACCCCTCCACTTT	CASSPGQSSYNSPLHF
TRBV4-1	TRBD1	-	TRBJ2-7	TGCGCCAGCAGCCAGCTTAGAGCCGTGCCGGGACAGGGTGGCGAGCAGTACTTC	CASSQLRAVPGQGGEQYF
TRBV29-1	-	many	TRBJ2-5	TGCAGCGTTGGGGATTCGTGGGGCCGGGAGACCCAGTACTTC	CSVGDSWGRETQYF
TRBV29-1	-	-	TRBJ1-2	TGCAGCGTTGAGTTGCCCAGGACGACCTACTATGGCTACACCTTC	CSVELPRTTYYGYTF